This T cell receptor beta chain was retrieved from a study of T-cell memory formation after mild COVID-19 (dated by TCRdb to about 2021). Background on the whole study: TCR sequence clusters from the two donors were found to be largely donor specific. The cohort comprised two young, previously healthy adult volunteers, one female and one male. In a couple of donors, T-cell clones that expanded and contracted after mild COVID-19 were followed by sequencing TCRalpha and TCRbeta repertoires longitudinally.

Ficoll-Paque density gradient centrifugation was the method used to isolate PBMCs. The data were produced on an Illumina NovaSeq 6000. cDNA libraries for TCRalpha and TCRbeta were prepared by 5'RACE using constant-segment primers, with sample barcodes and unique molecular identifiers added. RNA was extracted from every sample with Trizol reagent. Amplification of the libraries took two PCR steps, and the second step added a second sample barcode plus Illumina TruSeq adapters. Sequencing of the libraries was done on an Illumina NovaSeq, producing 2 x 150 bp paired-end reads. In the paper's pipeline: The reads were demultiplexed and collapsed into UMI-guided consensus sequences using migec v1.2.7. With mixcr v2.1.11, UMI consensuses were aligned to TRA and TRB V and J templates and assembled into clonotypes. Clonotypes were classified as expanded or contracted when called significant by both edgeR and NoisET, with noise models trained on biological replicates. edgeR calls used a false discovery rate-adjusted p below 0.01 and a log2 fold-change threshold of 1. PCA with hierarchical clustering of max-normalized trajectories of the 1000 most abundant clonotypes was used as exploratory dynamics analysis. Separately sequenced CD4+ and CD8+ repertoires were used to assign a CD4 or CD8 phenotype to each responding clone. TCRdb reprocessing: public reads trimmed at Q25 with fastp, clones called with MiXCR, in-frame beta chains kept. Here each entry gathers all rows of one CDR3 protein and keeps the most common genes and DNA. The V and J calls come from TCRdb's annotation, not from the publication. Across this sample there are approximately 490,000 distinct CDR3 sequences, with around 21% seen only once. Of the sample, around 12% falls within the top ten clones.

What the study reported, not specific to this receptor: From day 15 to 85, contracting clones showed balanced CD4/CD8 phenotypes, whereas a second wave of clones that expanded from day 15 to 37 leaned towards CD4+. SARS-CoV-2 specificity of the second-wave clones peaking on day 37 was not confirmed. The detection of some responding clones in pre-infection memory suggests that pre-existing cross-reactive memory T cells joined the SARS-CoV-2 response. Only a couple of mild cases were covered in the study, and larger cohorts including severe cases with pre-infection samples were considered necessary. Contracting CD4+ clones appeared mostly in the CM and EM memory subsets, whereas CD8+ clones were enriched in EMRA.

On this clonotype: It lacks a known antigen. No base-level quality is on record; no much larger clone is a single base apart.

Trimming takes 5 bases off V and 4 bases off J; junction bases not matched to a gene: 13. The CDR1 and CDR2 encoded by the germline V gene are SGHTA and FQGNSA. Taken from cysteine to phenylalanine, the CDR3 has 18 residues. Solely the CDR3 DNA is kept, with 54 bases framed from the first base. The receptor comes from an adult woman who had mild COVID-19 (a few samples of this study predate the infection). The sample titles of this study are shuffled in the database, so cell type and time point are left out; the donor was told from shared clones. Sequenced input: PBMCs or a T cell subset sorted from them (not recorded which). The rearranged chain carries TRBV7-2 and TRBJ2-1, with 11 junctional bases fitting TRBD2. This receptor has the CDR3 CASSPSLGGTSGYNEQFF. The nucleotide sequence is given as TGTGCCAGCAGCCCTAGTCTGGGAGGGACTAGCGGATACAATGAGCAGTTCTTC.